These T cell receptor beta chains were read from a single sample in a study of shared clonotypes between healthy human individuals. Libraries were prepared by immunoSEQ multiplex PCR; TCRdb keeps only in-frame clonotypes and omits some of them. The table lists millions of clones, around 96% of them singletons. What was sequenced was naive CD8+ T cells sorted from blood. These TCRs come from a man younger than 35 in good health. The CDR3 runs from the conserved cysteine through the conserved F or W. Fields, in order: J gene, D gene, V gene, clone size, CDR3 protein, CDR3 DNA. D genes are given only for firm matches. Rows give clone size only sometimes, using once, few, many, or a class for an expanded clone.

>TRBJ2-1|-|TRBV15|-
CATSIGPLRGMSYNEQFF
TGTGCCACCAGCATAGGACCTCTCCGAGGAATGAGCTACAATGAGCAGTTCTTC
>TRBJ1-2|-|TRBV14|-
CASSQTLTGNYGYTF
TGTGCCAGCAGCCAAACCTTAACAGGGAACTATGGCTACACCTTC
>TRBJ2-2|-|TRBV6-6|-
CASVEGAYTGELFF
TGTGCCAGCGTGGAGGGGGCCTACACCGGGGAGCTGTTTTTT
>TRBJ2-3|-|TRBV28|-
CASDTVWGNTDTQYF
TGTGCCAGCGACACAGTGTGGGGAAACACAGATACGCAGTATTTT
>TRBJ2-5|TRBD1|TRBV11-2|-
CASSPLQGVQETQYF
TGTGCCAGCAGCCCTCTCCAGGGGGTGCAAGAGACCCAGTACTTC
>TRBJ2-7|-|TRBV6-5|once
CASSYARDSYEQYF
TGTGCCAGCAGTTACGCCCGGGACTCCTACGAGCAGTACTTC
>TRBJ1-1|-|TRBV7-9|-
CASSYNWPDEAFF
TGTGCCAGCAGCTATAATTGGCCGGATGAAGCTTTCTTT
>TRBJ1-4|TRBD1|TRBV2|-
CASRETGGRALWATNEKLFF
TGTGCCAGCAGAGAGACAGGGGGCCGAGCTCTTTGGGCAACTAATGAAAAACTGTTTTTT
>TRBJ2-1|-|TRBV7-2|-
CASSPHGYEQFF
TGTGCCAGCAGCCCCCACGGGTATGAGCAGTTCTTC
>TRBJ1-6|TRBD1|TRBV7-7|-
CASRYPPPGQERYGPLHF
TGTGCTAGCAGGTATCCCCCTCCGGGACAGGAAAGATATGGACCCCTCCACTTT
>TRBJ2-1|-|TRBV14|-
CASSQTGSHNEQFF
TGTGCCAGCAGCCAAACAGGGTCCCACAATGAGCAGTTCTTC
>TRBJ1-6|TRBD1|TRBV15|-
CATSSDRGIGSPLHF
TGTGCCACCAGCAGCGACAGGGGAATTGGTTCACCCCTCCACTTT
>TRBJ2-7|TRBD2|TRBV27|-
CASSLASGSYEQYF
TGTGCCAGCAGTCTGGCTAGCGGATCCTACGAGCAGTACTTC
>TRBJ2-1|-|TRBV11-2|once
CASSLLIGASSEQFF
TGTGCCAGCAGCTTATTAATCGGGGCTTCGAGTGAGCAGTTCTTC
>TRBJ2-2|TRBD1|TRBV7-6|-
CASSFLDRVEATGELFF
TGTGCCAGCAGCTTCCTAGACAGGGTCGAGGCCACCGGGGAGCTGTTTTTT
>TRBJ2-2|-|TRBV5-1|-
CASSLEGNGELFF
TGCGCCAGCAGCTTGGAGGGAAACGGGGAGCTGTTTTTT
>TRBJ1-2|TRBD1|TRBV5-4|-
CASSHRDRGDYGYTF
TGTGCCAGCAGCCACCGGGACAGGGGGGACTATGGCTACACCTTC
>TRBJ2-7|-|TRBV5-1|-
CASSWSSTAYEQYF
TGCGCCAGCAGTTGGAGCTCGACGGCCTACGAGCAGTACTTC
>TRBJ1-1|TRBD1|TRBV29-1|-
CSVTDTGGRGAFF
TGCAGCGTGACCGATACAGGGGGCCGAGGAGCTTTCTTT
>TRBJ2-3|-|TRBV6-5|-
CASSYLGTDTQYF
TGTGCCAGCAGTTACTTAGGGACAGATACGCAGTATTTT
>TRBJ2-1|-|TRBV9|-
CASSVEGPLYNEQFF
TGTGCCAGCAGCGTAGAAGGCCCCCTATACAATGAGCAGTTCTTC
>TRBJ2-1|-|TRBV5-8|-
CANRGGIEQFF
TGTGCCAATCGGGGAGGTATTGAGCAGTTCTTC
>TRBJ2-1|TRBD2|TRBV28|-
CASSPPLPREGSTYNEQFF
TGTGCCAGCAGTCCCCCCCTACCGCGGGAGGGGTCAACCTACAATGAGCAGTTCTTC
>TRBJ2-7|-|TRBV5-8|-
CASSPRTVKSYEQYF
TGTGCCAGCAGCCCTCGGACAGTGAAATCCTACGAGCAGTACTTC
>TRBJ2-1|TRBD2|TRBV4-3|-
CASSQQPSGTPYNEQFF
TGCGCCAGCAGCCAACAACCTAGCGGGACTCCCTACAATGAGCAGTTCTTC
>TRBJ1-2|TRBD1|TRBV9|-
CASSNPGQGAGYGYGYTF
TGTGCCAGCAGCAACCCGGGACAGGGTGCCGGGTATGGATATGGCTACACCTTC
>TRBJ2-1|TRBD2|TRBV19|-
CASSVLAGGNSYNEQFF
TGTGCCAGTAGTGTATTAGCGGGGGGGAATTCCTACAATGAGCAGTTCTTC
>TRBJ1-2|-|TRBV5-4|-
CASSLDEGGGYGYTF
TGTGCCAGCAGCTTGGATGAGGGGGGCGGCTATGGCTACACCTTC
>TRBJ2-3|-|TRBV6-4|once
CASSDGVRGQQYF
TGTGCCAGCAGTGACGGGGTCCGAGGACAGCAGTATTTT
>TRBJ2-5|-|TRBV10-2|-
CASSEPGDAEETQYF
TGCGCCAGCAGTGAGCCGGGTGATGCCGAAGAGACCCAGTACTTC
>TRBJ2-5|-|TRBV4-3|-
CASSQELAGQETQYF
TGCGCCAGCAGCCAAGAACTAGCAGGGCAAGAGACCCAGTACTTC
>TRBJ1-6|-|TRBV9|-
CASSAGNSPLHF
TGTGCCAGCAGCGCCGGCAATTCACCCCTCCACTTT
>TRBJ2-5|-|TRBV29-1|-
CSVEGRVGTPFQETQYF
TGCAGCGTTGAGGGCCGGGTCGGTACACCATTCCAAGAGACCCAGTACTTC
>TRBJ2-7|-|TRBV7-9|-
CASTRGRVYEQYF
TGTGCCAGCACCAGGGGTAGGGTCTACGAGCAGTACTTC
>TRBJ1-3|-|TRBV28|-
CASTTAEGLGNTIYF
TGTGCCAGCACCACGGCGGAGGGGCTCGGAAACACCATATATTTT
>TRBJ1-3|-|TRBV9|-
CASSVAGISGNTIYF
TGTGCCAGCAGCGTAGCGGGCATCTCTGGAAACACCATATATTTT
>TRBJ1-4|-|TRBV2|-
CASGGSWGEKLFF
TGTGCCAGCGGGGGCAGCTGGGGTGAAAAACTGTTTTTT
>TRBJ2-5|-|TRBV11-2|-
CASASEYQETQYF
TGTGCCAGCGCCTCAGAGTACCAAGAGACCCAGTACTTC
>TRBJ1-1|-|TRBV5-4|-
CASSLAGGLNTEAFF
TGTGCCAGCAGCTTGGCGGGGGGGCTGAACACTGAAGCTTTCTTT
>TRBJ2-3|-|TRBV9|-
CASSVDGGGSTDTQYF
TGTGCCAGCAGCGTAGATGGGGGCGGTTCCACAGATACGCAGTATTTT
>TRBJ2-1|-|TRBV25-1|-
CASSGPFGKQFF
TGTGCCAGCAGTGGCCCATTCGGGAAGCAGTTCTTC
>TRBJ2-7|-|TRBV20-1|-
CSARGDYEQYF
TGCAGTGCTAGGGGAGACTACGAGCAGTACTTC
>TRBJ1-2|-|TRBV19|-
CASSIEQPAVEGYTF
TGTGCCAGTAGTATAGAACAGCCGGCGGTGGAGGGCTACACCTTC
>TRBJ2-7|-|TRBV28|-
CASSLEGGLDEQYF
TGTGCCAGCAGTTTAGAGGGGGGGCTCGACGAGCAGTACTTC
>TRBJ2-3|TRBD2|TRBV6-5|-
CASSYSGPSGRAQYF
TGTGCCAGCAGTTACTCTGGCCCCTCGGGGAGGGCGCAGTATTTT
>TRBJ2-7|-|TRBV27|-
CATSGRGYEQYF
TGTGCCACCAGTGGTCGGGGCTACGAGCAGTACTTC
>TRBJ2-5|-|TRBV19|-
CASSTLLTTAKDETQYF
TGTGCCAGTAGTACCCTTCTCACGACAGCAAAGGATGAGACCCAGTACTTC
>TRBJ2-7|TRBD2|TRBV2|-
CASSEPSGPDYEQYF
TGTGCCAGCAGTGAACCTAGCGGGCCTGACTACGAGCAGTACTTC